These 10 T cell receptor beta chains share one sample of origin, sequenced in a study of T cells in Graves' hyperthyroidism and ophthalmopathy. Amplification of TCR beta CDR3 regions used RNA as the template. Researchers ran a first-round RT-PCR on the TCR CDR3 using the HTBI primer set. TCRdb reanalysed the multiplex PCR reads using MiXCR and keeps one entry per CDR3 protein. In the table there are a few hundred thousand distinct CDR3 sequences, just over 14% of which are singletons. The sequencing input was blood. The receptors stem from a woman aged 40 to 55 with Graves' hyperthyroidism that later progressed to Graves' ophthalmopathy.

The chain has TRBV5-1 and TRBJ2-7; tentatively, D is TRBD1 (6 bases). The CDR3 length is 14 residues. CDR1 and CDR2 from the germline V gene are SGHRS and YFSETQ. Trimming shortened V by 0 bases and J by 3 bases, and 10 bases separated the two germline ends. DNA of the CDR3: TGCGCCAGCAGCTTGGCCCAGGGGAACTACGAGCAGTACTTC. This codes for CASSLAQGNYEQYF.

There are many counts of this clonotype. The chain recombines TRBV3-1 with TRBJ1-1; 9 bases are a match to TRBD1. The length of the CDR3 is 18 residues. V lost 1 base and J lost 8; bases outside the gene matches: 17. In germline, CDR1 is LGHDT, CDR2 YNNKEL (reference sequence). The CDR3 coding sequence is TGTGCCAGCAGCCAAGCCCTAATCCAGGGACAGGGAAAGAGGGAAGCTTTCTTT. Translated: CASSQALIQGQGKREAFF.

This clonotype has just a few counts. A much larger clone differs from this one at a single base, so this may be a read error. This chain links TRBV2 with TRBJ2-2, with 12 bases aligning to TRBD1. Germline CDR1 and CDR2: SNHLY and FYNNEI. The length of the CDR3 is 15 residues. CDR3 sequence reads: CASSGDRGLAGELLF. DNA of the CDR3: TGTGCCAGCAGTGGGGACAGGGGGCTTGCCGGGGAGCTGCTTTTT.

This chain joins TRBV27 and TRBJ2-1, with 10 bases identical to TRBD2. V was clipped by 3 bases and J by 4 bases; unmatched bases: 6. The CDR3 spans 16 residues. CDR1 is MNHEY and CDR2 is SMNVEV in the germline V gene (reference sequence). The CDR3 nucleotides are TGTGCCAGCAGTTTGGCCCCGGGACTAGCGTACAATGAGCAGTTCTTC. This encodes CASSLAPGLAYNEQFF.

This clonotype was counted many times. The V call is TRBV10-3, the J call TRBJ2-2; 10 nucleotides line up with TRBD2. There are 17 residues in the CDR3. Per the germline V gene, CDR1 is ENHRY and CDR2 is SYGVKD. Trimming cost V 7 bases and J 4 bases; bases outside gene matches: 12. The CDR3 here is CAITRAGGPLGTGELFF. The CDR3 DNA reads TGTGCCATCACCAGAGCGGGAGGGCCCCTTGGCACCGGGGAGCTGTTTTTT.

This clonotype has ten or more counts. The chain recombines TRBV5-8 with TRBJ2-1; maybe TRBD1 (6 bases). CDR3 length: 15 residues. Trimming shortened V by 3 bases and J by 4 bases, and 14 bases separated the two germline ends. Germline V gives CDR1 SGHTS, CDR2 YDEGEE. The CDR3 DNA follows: TGTGCCAGCAGCTCTAGGGGGACAAGTTACAATGAGCAGTTCTTC. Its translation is CASSSRGTSYNEQFF. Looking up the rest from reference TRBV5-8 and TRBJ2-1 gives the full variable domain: EAGVTQSPTHLIKTRGQQATLRCSPISGHTSVYWYQQALGLGLQFLLWYDEGEERNRGNFPPRFSGRQFPNYSSELNVNALELEDSALYLCASSSRGTSYNEQFFGPGTRLTVL.

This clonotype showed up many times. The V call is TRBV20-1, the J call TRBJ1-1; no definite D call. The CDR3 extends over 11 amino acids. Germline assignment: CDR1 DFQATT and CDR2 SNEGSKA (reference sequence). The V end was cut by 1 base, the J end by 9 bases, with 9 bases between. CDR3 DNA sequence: TGCAGTGCTAGAGTCGGAGGGAAAGCTTTCTTT. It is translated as CSARVGGKAFF.

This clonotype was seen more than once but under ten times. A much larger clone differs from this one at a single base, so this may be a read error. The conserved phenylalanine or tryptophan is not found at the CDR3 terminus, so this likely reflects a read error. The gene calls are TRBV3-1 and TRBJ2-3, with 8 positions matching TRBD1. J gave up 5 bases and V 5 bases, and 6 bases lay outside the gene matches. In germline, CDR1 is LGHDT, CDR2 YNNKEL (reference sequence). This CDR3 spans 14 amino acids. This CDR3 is CASSSDRDRDTQYL. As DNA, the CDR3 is TGTGCCAGCAGCTCGGACAGGGATAGAGATACGCAGTATCTT.

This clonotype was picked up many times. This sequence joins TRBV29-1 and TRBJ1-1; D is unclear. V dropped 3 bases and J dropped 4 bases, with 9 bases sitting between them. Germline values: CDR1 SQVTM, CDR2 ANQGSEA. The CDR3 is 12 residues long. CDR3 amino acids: CSVDRGGTEAFF. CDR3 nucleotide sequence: TGCAGCGTTGATCGGGGAGGCACTGAAGCTTTCTTT.

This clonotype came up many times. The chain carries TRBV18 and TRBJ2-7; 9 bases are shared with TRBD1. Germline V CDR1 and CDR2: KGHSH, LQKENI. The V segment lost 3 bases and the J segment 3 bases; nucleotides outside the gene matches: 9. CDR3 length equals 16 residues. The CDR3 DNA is TGTGCCAGCTCACCTCGAGCGGGACAGGGCCTCTACGAGCAGTACTTC. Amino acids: CASSPRAGQGLYEQYF.